What follows are 3 T cell receptor beta chains derived from one specimen sequenced in a study of shared clonotypes between healthy human individuals. The data were produced by immunoSEQ multiplex PCR, yet TCRdb's version contains in-frame clones alone and is incomplete. The sample shows almost 700,000 clones, just over 90% of them seen only once. CD8 cells regarded as naive lacked CD45RO, were positively chosen for CCR7, and omitted terminally differentiated effector memory CD45RA+ cells. Sequenced material: naive CD8+ T cells sorted from blood. The receptors originated from a man aged 25-45 years in good health.

CDR3 region: CASSFGVGDLGMEQYF. CDR3 sequence (DNA): TGTGCCAGCAGTTTCGGGGTGGGGGACTTAGGGATGGAGCAGTACTTC. J is TRBJ2-7 and V is TRBV27, with D possibly being TRBD2 (6 bases). Trimming pared 3 bases from V and 7 bases from J, leaving 22 bases between. CDR3 length: 16 amino acids. The V gene's germline CDR1 is MNHEY and CDR2 SMNVEV (reference sequence).

This chain links TRBV7-9 with TRBJ2-7; a possible D gene is TRBD2 (7 bases). Germline CDR1 SEHNR, CDR2 FQNEAQ (reference sequence). V lost 1 base, J lost 2 bases, and 12 bases lay in between. This CDR3 has 15 residues. This CDR3 is CASSLVGGTTYEQYF. The CDR3 DNA reads TGTGCCAGCAGCTTAGTAGGGGGGACTACCTACGAGCAGTACTTC.

This chain links TRBV5-5 with TRBJ2-7; the D is unclear. This CDR3 region has 12 residues. Trimming pared 1 base from V and 6 bases from J, leaving 8 bases between. Germline V gene sequence: CDR1 SGHKS, CDR2 YYEKEE (reference sequence). The CDR3 DNA follows: TGTGCCAGCAGCTTGAGAACGGGCGAGCAGTACTTC. It translates to CASSLRTGEQYF.